Shown below are 29 T cell receptor beta chains from a single sample sequenced in a study of T cells in Graves' hyperthyroidism and ophthalmopathy. Researchers took RNA transcripts and amplified the TCR beta CDR3 regions from them. RT-PCR in the first round (using the HTBI primer set) targeted the TCR CDR3. TCRdb called the multiplex PCR reads again in MiXCR, with one record for every CDR3 protein. The sample holds about 550,000 distinct CDR3 sequences, 20% seen once. The material sequenced was blood. The receptors come from a man aged 18 to 30 with Graves' hyperthyroidism.

This clonotype was counted ten times or more. The chain combines TRBV19 with TRBJ1-2; no clear D gene. The germline gives CDR1 LNHDA, CDR2 SQIVND (reference sequence). The V gene lost 4 bases and the J gene lost 8 bases, with 14 bases spanning the gap. There are 13 residues in the CDR3. In DNA form, the CDR3 reads TGTGCCAGTAGTAGGAACGGCGATGGCGGCTACACCTTC. Its protein is CASSRNGDGGYTF.

This clonotype was detected ten times or more. CDR3 DNA: TGTGCCAGCAGCGATAGTCGGGACAGGCATAACCCCTACGAGCAGTACTTC. Translated: CASSDSRDRHNPYEQYF. This chain connects TRBV9 to TRBJ2-7, with 8 bases matching TRBD1. V lost 3 bases to trimming and J lost 2 bases; unmatched junction nucleotides: 13. This CDR3 spans 17 amino acids. From germline, CDR1 is SGDLS and CDR2 YYNGEE.

This clonotype was picked up a small number of times. V gene TRBV5-1 combines with J gene TRBJ1-1, with D maybe TRBD1 (5 bases). From germline, CDR1 is SGHRS and CDR2 YFSETQ. V lost 0 bases, J lost 6 bases, and 9 bases lay in between. The CDR3 contains 13 residues. The CDR3 protein is CASSLERGSEAFF. CDR3 sequence (DNA): TGCGCCAGCAGCTTGGAAAGGGGCTCTGAAGCTTTCTTT. Full variable domain (outside the CDR3, taken from reference TRBV5-1 and TRBJ1-1): KAGVTQTPRYLIKTRGQQVTLSCSPISGHRSVSWYQQTPGQGLQFLFEYFSETQRNKGNFPGRFSGRQFSNSRSEMNVSTLELGDSALYLCASSLERGSEAFFGQGTRLTVV.

This chain links TRBV7-8 with TRBJ1-5; 8 nucleotides match TRBD1. The V gene's germline CDR1 is SGHVS and CDR2 FQNEAQ. The ends lost 2 bases at V and 8 bases at J; junction bases unmatched: 11. This CDR3 is built from 16 residues. The CDR3 here is CASSLTGQGLWEPQHF. Here the CDR3 DNA reads TGTGCCAGCAGCTTAACCGGACAGGGCCTCTGGGAGCCCCAGCATTTT.

This clonotype has just a few counts. The chain has TRBV7-9 and TRBJ1-2; D perhaps matches TRBD1 (5 bases). The CDR3 totals 13 residues. V gave up 6 bases and J gave up 3 bases, with 11 bases separating them. Germline V gene data show CDR1 as SEHNR and CDR2 as FQNEAQ (reference sequence). The CDR3 DNA is TGTGCCAGCAGATCCCCAGGGTACTATGGCTACACCTTC. This translates into CASRSPGYYGYTF.

The genes are TRBV28 and TRBJ1-3; 7 bases agree with TRBD1. Germline V gives CDR1 MDHEN, CDR2 SYDVKM. Losses at the gene ends were 4 bases for V and 2 bases for J; bases not matched to a gene: 2. This CDR3 has 14 amino acids. The DNA for the CDR3 is TGTGCCAGCAGTTGGGACAGAACTGGAAACACCATATATTTT. Translated, it gives CASSWDRTGNTIYF.

This clonotype has at least ten counts. This chain's CDR3 is CASSLGLWEGHGYTF. CDR3 nucleotide sequence: TGTGCCAGCAGTTTAGGGCTTTGGGAGGGGCATGGCTACACCTTC. The V call is TRBV28, the J call TRBJ1-2; a weak D match, TRBD1 (5 bases). V was clipped by 2 bases and J by 6 bases, with 16 bases between them. CDR1 and CDR2 from the germline V gene are MDHEN and SYDVKM. The CDR3 totals 15 residues.

This clonotype has a count of ten or more. The chain uses TRBV28 and TRBJ1-5; maybe TRBD1 (5 bases). CDR3 length equals 15 residues. Trimming took 6 bases from V and 3 from J, leaving 15 bases between them. The V gene's germline CDR1 is MDHEN and CDR2 SYDVKM. The CDR3, as DNA: TGTGCCAGCAGGCACCCACACAGGTACAATCAGCCCCAGCATTTT. Its translation is CASRHPHRYNQPQHF.

This clonotype was detected ten times or more. This chain uses TRBV28 with TRBJ2-7; tentative D call: TRBD1 (5 bases). CDR3 size: 14 residues. The V end was cut by 3 bases, the J end by 4 bases, with 13 bases between. Germline V gene sequence: CDR1 MDHEN, CDR2 SYDVKM. Here the CDR3 reads CASSLRQGGYEQYF. CDR3 bases: TGTGCCAGCAGTTTGCGGCAGGGTGGGTACGAGCAGTACTTC.

At least ten counts were recorded for this clonotype. The V call is TRBV6-1, the J call TRBJ1-5; D is unclear. This CDR3 comprises 14 residues. Germline-derived CDR1 and CDR2 are MNHNS and SASEGT. V gave up 4 bases and J gave up 5 bases, with 12 bases separating them. The chain's CDR3 is CASSVEGWDQPQHF. In DNA form, the CDR3 reads TGTGCCAGCAGTGTTGAGGGATGGGATCAGCCCCAGCATTTT.

V is TRBV12-3 or TRBV12-4 and J is TRBJ1-6; TRBD1 might be the D (6 bases). The CDR3 length is 15 residues. Deletions cut 2 bases from V and 6 bases from J, with 11 bases between. CDR3 bases: TGTGCCAGCAGTTTAAGGGGGGTAGGTAATTCACCCCTCCACTTT. As protein: CASSLRGVGNSPLHF.

The chain couples TRBV4-1 to TRBJ1-5; D is undetermined. The V gene's germline CDR1 is MGHRA and CDR2 YSYEKL. This CDR3 contains 14 residues. Deletions cut 8 bases from V and 5 bases from J, with 16 bases between. This chain's CDR3 is CASGLAPQYQPQHF. In DNA, the CDR3 is TGCGCCAGCGGCTTAGCCCCCCAATATCAGCCCCAGCATTTT.

This clonotype was seen repeatedly, ten times or more. The chain has TRBV12-3 or TRBV12-4 and TRBJ1-5; D perhaps matches TRBD1 (6 bases). The CDR3 loop spans 15 amino acids. V lost 7 bases to trimming and J lost 2 bases, with 15 bases between them. As DNA, the CDR3 is TGTGCCAGCACCCGGTCGGGGGGCGGCAATCAGCCCCAGCATTTT. It specifies CASTRSGGGNQPQHF.

This clonotype was counted ten times or more. The rearrangement joins TRBV5-1 to TRBJ2-5, with D perhaps matching TRBD1 (5 bases). V was cut by 0 bases and J by 5 bases, with 8 bases left in between. Germline lookup yields CDR1 SGHRS and CDR2 YFSETQ. This CDR3 region has 13 residues. The CDR3 DNA follows: TGCGCCAGCAGCTTGGAGGGGTTGGAGACCCAGTACTTC. It codes for CASSLEGLETQYF.

The V and J genes are TRBV2 and TRBJ1-2; unclear D gene. The CDR3 is 12 amino acids. The V gene's germline CDR1 is SNHLY and CDR2 FYNNEI. Trimming left V 5 bases short and J 6 bases short, with 10 bases between. In nucleotides, the CDR3 is TGTGCCAGCAGTAGACATTCCGATGGCTACACCTTC. It encodes CASSRHSDGYTF.

Many counts were recorded for this clonotype. V is TRBV5-1 and J is TRBJ2-5; 8 bases match TRBD1. V shed 5 bases, J shed 4 bases, and the junction held 7 bases outside the gene matches. The CDR3 covers 14 residues. Germline CDR1 and CDR2: SGHRS and YFSETQ. The CDR3 nucleotides are TGCGCCAGCAGAAGCAGACAGGGGCCAGAGACCCAGTACTTC. This sequence encodes CASRSRQGPETQYF.

At least ten counts were recorded for this clonotype. This sequence joins TRBV6-1 and TRBJ1-2; D unresolved. The CDR3 sequence is 16 residues long. The germline CDR1 and CDR2 sequences are MNHNS and SASEGT. Deletions cut 4 bases from V and 2 bases from J, with 17 bases between. The CDR3, as DNA: TGTGCCAGCAGTGTCGGCGGGTTGTCAGCAAACTATGGCTACACCTTC. Its protein product is CASSVGGLSANYGYTF.

J is TRBJ2-5 and V is TRBV12-3 or TRBV12-4, with 8 bases fitting TRBD1. CDR3 size: 17 residues. Germline trimming cut 8 bases from V and 5 bases from J; bases unmatched to any gene: 19. CDR3 bases: TGTGCCAGCCGTACCCAGACCCCCAGGGGGCGAGGGGAGACCCAGTACTTC. Protein product: CASRTQTPRGRGETQYF.

This clonotype was observed a few times. This rearrangement joins TRBV7-2 to TRBJ1-2; TRBD1 matches at 7 bases. Trimming removed 5 bases from V and 5 bases from J; junction bases left unmatched: 8. From germline, CDR1 is SGHTA and CDR2 FQGNSA. The CDR3 consists of 14 residues. The DNA of the CDR3 is TGTGCCAGCAGCAACAGGGGCCTTAGTTATGGCTACACCTTC. This codes for CASSNRGLSYGYTF.

A few counts support this clonotype. This rearrangement joins TRBV3-1 to TRBJ1-1; 7 bases line up with TRBD1. The CDR3 is 15 amino acids. Per germline, CDR1 LGHDT and CDR2 YNNKEL (reference sequence). The V gene end was trimmed by 3 bases and the J gene end by 5 bases; junction bases not matched to a gene: 9. CDR3: CASSQTGTAGTEAFF. CDR3 nucleotide sequence: TGTGCCAGCAGCCAGACCGGGACAGCGGGGACTGAAGCTTTCTTT. The variable domain in full, with the rest retrieved from reference TRBV3-1 and TRBJ1-1, is DTAVSQTPKYLVTQMGNDKSIKCEQNLGHDTMYWYKQDSKKFLKIMFSYNNKELIINETVPNRFSPKSPDKAHLNLHINSLELGDSAVYFCASSQTGTAGTEAFFGQGTRLTVV.

There are many counts of this clonotype. J is TRBJ2-7 and V is TRBV5-1, with D uncertain. Germline loops: CDR1 SGHRS, CDR2 YFSETQ. V was clipped by 2 bases and J by 0 bases, with 6 bases between them. The CDR3 is 13 residues long. CDR3: CASSFQTSYEQYF. The CDR3 nucleotides are TGCGCCAGCAGCTTTCAGACCTCCTACGAGCAGTACTTC. Full variable domain (remainder filled in from reference TRBV5-1 and TRBJ2-7): KAGVTQTPRYLIKTRGQQVTLSCSPISGHRSVSWYQQTPGQGLQFLFEYFSETQRNKGNFPGRFSGRQFSNSRSEMNVSTLELGDSALYLCASSFQTSYEQYFGPGTRLTVT.

This clonotype showed up many times. The chain is built from TRBV11-2 and TRBJ2-5, with D perhaps matching TRBD2 (6 bases). V lost 5 bases, J lost 4 bases, and 20 bases lay in between. Germline CDR1 reads SGHAT; CDR2 reads FQNNGV. This CDR3 is built from 16 residues. CDR3 residues: CASSVGFQAEGETQYF. CDR3 DNA sequence: TGTGCCAGCAGCGTCGGGTTTCAAGCGGAGGGAGAGACCCAGTACTTC.

This clonotype was found many times. V and J are TRBV10-3 and TRBJ2-5; D is undetermined. In germline, CDR1 is ENHRY, CDR2 SYGVKD. The CDR3 covers 13 residues. V shed 8 bases and J shed 5 bases, with 15 bases lying between them. CDR3 in amino acids: CAIHEGPGETQYF. CDR3 DNA: TGTGCCATCCATGAAGGACCCGGGGAGACCCAGTACTTC.

There are many counts of this clonotype. The rearrangement links TRBV15 to TRBJ2-2; 7 bases match TRBD2. The CDR3 is 19 amino acids. After removal of 0 bases from V and 5 bases from J, the junction contained 15 bases not matched to a gene. The V gene's germline CDR1 is LNHNV and CDR2 YYDKDF (reference sequence). The CDR3 DNA reads TGTGCCACCAGCAGAGATCCCCGTCTTGAGGGGAGGGTGACCGGGGAGCTGTTTTTT. Its protein is CATSRDPRLEGRVTGELFF.

Concerning this clonotype: Compared with germline, one end of the junction differs, possibly owing to a read error. This sequence joins TRBV5-6 and TRBJ1-5; tentatively, D is TRBD1 (5 bases). The CDR3 consists of 18 residues. Per the germline V gene, CDR1 is SGHDT and CDR2 is YYEEEE. The CDR3 loop is CASNLWVWKAGLNQPQHF. Here the CDR3 DNA reads TGTGCCAGCAACTTGTGGGTGTGGAAAGCAGGGCTCAATCAGCCCCAGCATTTT. The full variable domain, completed using reference TRBV5-6 and TRBJ1-5, is DAGVTQSPTHLIKTRGQQVTLRCSPKSGHDTVSWYQQALGQGPQFIFQYYEEEERQRGNFPDRFSGHQFPNYSSELNVNALLLGDSALYLCASNLWVWKAGLNQPQHFGDGTRLSIL.

This clonotype was seen many times. The rearrangement links TRBV12-3 or TRBV12-4 to TRBJ1-5; maybe TRBD1 (6 bases). The germline V and J ends were trimmed by 3 bases and 0 bases, with 6 bases remaining between them. The CDR3 sequence is 14 residues long. In DNA, the CDR3 is TGTGCCAGCAGTTTGGACAGTAGCAATCAGCCCCAGCATTTT. Translating it yields CASSLDSSNQPQHF.

The table lists this clonotype with a few counts. The V gene is TRBV6-1, the J gene TRBJ1-1, with a tentative D call TRBD1 (5 bases). Germline CDR1 and CDR2: MNHNS and SASEGT. The V end lost 2 bases, the J end lost 1 base, and 11 bases lay between the germline ends. The CDR3 runs 15 residues. CDR3 sequence: CASSETGTANTEAFF. CDR3 nucleotides: TGTGCCAGCAGTGAAACCGGGACGGCGAACACTGAAGCTTTCTTT.

This clonotype was seen many times. This chain joins TRBV24-1 and TRBJ1-1; D possibly corresponds to TRBD1 (5 bases). V was pared by 6 bases and J by 1 base, with 8 bases between. The CDR3 extends over 13 amino acids. CDR1 is KGHDR, CDR2 SFDVKD, per germline. The CDR3 region has the DNA TGTGCCACCAGTCGGGGGACGAACACTGAAGCTTTCTTT. This gives the protein CATSRGTNTEAFF.

This clonotype was seen repeatedly, ten times or more. In DNA, the CDR3 is TGTGCCAGCAGTACGGGGCCCAGAGAGACCCAGTACTTC. It encodes CASSTGPRETQYF. J is TRBJ2-5 and V is TRBV6-5, with D possibly being TRBD1 or TRBD2 (5 bases each). CDR3 length: 13 residues. CDR1 and CDR2 from the germline V gene are MNHEY and SVGAGI. V was pared by 5 bases and J by 4 bases, with 11 bases between.